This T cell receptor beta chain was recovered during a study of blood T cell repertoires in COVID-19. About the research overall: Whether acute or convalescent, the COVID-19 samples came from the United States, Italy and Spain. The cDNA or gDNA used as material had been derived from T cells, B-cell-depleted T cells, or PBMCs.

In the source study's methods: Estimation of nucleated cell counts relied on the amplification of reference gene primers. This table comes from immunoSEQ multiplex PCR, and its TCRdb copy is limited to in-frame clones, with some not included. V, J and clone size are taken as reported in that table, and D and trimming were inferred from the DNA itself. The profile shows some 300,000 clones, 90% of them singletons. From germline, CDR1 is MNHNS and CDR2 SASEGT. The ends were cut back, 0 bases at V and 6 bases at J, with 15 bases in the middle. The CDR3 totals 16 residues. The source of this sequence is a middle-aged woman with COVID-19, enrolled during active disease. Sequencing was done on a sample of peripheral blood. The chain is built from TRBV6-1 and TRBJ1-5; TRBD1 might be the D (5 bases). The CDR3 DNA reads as TGTGCCAGCAGTGAAGCAGGGATCGGGGGTAGTCAGCCCCAGCATTTT. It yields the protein CASSEAGIGGSQPQHF.